This TCR beta chain was captured by sequencing in a study of control samples from healthy donors and cancer patients. The V gene's germline CDR1 is SGDLS and CDR2 YYNGEE. The germline V and J ends were trimmed by 4 bases and 3 bases, with 12 bases remaining between them. The CDR3 loop spans 14 amino acids. This table comes from immunoSEQ multiplex PCR, and its TCRdb copy is limited to in-frame clones, with some not included. In the table there are about 120,000 clones, 75% to 90% of which are singletons. The rearrangement links TRBV9 to TRBJ2-3; D gene unclear. Sequenced sample: PBMCs. The receptor's source is a woman aged 45-65 years with colorectal cancer. The CDR3 coding sequence is TGTGCCAGCAGCCCTGCCTCCCTAACAGATACGCAGTATTTT. This sequence encodes CASSPASLTDTQYF.